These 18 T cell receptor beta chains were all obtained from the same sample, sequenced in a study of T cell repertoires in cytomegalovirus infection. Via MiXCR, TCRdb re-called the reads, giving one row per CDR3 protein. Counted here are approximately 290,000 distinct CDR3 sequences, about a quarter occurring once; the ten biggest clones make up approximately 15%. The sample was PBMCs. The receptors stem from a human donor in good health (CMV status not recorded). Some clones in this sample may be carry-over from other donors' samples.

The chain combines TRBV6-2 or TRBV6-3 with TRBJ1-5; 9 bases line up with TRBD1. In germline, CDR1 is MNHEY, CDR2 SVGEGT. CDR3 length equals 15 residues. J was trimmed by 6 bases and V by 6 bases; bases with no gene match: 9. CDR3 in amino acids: CASREGQGIIQPQHF. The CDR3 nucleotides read TGTGCCAGCAGAGAGGGACAGGGAATTATTCAGCCCCAGCATTTT.

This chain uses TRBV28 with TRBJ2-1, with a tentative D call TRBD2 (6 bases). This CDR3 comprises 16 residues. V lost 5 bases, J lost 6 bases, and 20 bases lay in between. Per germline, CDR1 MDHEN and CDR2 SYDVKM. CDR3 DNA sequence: TGTGCCAGCAGTCCATCCGGATTGGGCGGGATCAATGAGCAGTTCTTC. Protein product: CASSPSGLGGINEQFF.

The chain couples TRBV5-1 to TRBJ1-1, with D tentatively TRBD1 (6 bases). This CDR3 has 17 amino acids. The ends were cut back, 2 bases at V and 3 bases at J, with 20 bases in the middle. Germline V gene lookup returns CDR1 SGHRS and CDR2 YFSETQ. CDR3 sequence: CASSFSGGREGYTEAFF. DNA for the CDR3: TGCGCCAGCAGCTTCAGCGGGGGGCGCGAGGGGTACACTGAAGCTTTCTTT.

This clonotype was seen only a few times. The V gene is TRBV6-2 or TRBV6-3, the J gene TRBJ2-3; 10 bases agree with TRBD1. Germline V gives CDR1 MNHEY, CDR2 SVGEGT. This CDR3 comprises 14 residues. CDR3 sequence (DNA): TGTGTGTCGCGCGGGACAGGGGCGACAGATACGCAGTATTTT. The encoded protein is CVSRGTGATDTQYF.

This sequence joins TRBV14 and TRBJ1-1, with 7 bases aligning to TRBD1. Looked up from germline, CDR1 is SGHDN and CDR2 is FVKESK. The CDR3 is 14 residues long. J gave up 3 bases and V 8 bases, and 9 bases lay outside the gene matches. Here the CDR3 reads CASAGGGWDTEAFF. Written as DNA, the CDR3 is TGTGCCAGCGCCGGAGGGGGCTGGGACACTGAAGCTTTCTTT.

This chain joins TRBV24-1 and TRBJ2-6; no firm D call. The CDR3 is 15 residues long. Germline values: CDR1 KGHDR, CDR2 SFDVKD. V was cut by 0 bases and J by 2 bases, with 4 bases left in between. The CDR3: CATSDLTTGANVLTF. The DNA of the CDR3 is TGTGCCACCAGTGATTTGACCACTGGGGCCAACGTCCTGACTTTC.

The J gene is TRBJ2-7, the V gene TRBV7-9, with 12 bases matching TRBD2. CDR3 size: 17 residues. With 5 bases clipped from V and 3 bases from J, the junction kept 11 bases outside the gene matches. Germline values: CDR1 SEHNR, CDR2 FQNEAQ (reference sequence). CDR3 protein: CASSPERPTSGGYEQYF. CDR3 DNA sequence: TGTGCCAGCAGCCCCGAGAGGCCGACTAGCGGGGGCTACGAGCAGTACTTC. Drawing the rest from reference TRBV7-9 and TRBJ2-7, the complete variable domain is DTGVSQNPRHKITKRGQNVTFRCDPISEHNRLYWYRQTLGQGPEFLTYFQNEAQLEKSRLLSDRFSAERPKGSFSTLEIQRTEQGDSAMYLCASSPERPTSGGYEQYFGPGTRLTVT.

The CDR3 DNA reads as TGTGCCACCAGTGATCCACAGGGCTCGCGCCCAGATACGCAGTATTTT. Protein: CATSDPQGSRPDTQYF. The V call is TRBV24-1, the J call TRBJ2-3; TRBD1 is a possible D gene (6 bases). CDR1 is KGHDR and CDR2 is SFDVKD in the germline V gene. The CDR3 loop spans 16 amino acids. Trimming removed 3 bases at V and 4 bases at J, with 16 bases between.

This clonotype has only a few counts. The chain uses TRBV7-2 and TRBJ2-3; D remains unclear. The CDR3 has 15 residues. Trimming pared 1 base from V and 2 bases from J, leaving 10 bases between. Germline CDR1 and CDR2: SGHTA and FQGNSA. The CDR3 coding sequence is TGTGCCAGCAGCTTAGGCCCCGGCCCCACAGATACGCAGTATTTT. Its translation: CASSLGPGPTDTQYF.

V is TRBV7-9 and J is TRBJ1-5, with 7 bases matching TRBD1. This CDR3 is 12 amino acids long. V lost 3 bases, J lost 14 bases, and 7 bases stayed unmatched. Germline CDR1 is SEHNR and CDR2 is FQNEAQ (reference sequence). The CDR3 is CASSFRQGRKHF. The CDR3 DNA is TGTGCCAGCAGCTTTAGACAGGGAAGAAAGCATTTT.

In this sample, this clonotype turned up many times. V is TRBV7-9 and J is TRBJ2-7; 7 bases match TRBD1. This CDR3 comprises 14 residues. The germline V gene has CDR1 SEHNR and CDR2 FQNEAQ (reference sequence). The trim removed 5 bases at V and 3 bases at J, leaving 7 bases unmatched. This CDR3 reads CASSVRDSNYEQYF. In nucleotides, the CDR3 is TGTGCCAGCAGCGTGAGGGACAGCAACTACGAGCAGTACTTC.

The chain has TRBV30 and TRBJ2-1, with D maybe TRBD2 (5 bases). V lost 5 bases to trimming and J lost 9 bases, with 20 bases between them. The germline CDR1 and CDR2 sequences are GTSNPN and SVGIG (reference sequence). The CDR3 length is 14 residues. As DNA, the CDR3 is TGTGCCTGGTCACTAGGCTTGAGGTTCAGTGAGCAGTTCTTC. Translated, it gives CAWSLGLRFSEQFF.

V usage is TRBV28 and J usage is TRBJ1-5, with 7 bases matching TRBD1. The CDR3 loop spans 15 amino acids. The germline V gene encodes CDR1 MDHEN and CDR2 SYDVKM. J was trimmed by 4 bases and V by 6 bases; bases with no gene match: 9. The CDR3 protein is CASRQGGAGNQPQHF. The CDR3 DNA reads TGTGCCAGCAGGCAGGGGGGGGCTGGTAATCAGCCCCAGCATTTT.

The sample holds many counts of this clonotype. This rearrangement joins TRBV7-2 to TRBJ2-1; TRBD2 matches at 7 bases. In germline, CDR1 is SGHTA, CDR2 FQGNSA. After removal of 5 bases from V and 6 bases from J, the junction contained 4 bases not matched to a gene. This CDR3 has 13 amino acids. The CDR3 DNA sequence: TGTGCCAGCAGCGTGGGAGGGGCCAATGAGCAGTTCTTC. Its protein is CASSVGGANEQFF.

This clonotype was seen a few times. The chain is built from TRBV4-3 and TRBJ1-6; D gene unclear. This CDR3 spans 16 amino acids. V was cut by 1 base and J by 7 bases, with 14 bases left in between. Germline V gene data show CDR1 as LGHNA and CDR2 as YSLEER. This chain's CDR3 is CASSQVSPLGNSPLHF. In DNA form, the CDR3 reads TGCGCCAGCAGCCAAGTTTCCCCCCTTGGGAATTCACCCCTCCACTTT.

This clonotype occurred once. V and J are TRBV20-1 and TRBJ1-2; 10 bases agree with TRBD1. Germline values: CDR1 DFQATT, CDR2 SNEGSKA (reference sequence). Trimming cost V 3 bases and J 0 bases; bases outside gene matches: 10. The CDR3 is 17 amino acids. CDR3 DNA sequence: TGCAGTGCTAGCCTCGGGACAGGGGCTTATTCTAACTATGGCTACACCTTC. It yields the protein CSASLGTGAYSNYGYTF.

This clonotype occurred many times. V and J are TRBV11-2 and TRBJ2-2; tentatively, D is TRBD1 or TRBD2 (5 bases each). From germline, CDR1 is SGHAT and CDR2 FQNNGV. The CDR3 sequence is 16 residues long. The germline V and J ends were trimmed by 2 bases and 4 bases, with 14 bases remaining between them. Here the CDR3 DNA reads TGTGCCAGCAGCTTAAACCCAGGGAGAGTCACCGGGGAGCTGTTTTTT. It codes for CASSLNPGRVTGELFF. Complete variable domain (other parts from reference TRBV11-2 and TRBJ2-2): EAGVAQSPRYKIIEKRQSVAFWCNPISGHATLYWYQQILGQGPKLLIQFQNNGVVDDSQLPKDRFSAERLKGVDSTLKIQPAKLEDSAVYLCASSLNPGRVTGELFFGEGSRLTVL.

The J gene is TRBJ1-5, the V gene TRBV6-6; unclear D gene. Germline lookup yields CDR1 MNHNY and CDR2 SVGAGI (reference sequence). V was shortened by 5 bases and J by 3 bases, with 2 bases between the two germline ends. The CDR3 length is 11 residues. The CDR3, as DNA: TGTGCCAGCAGTAACAATCAGCCCCAGCATTTT. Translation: CASSNNQPQHF.